This record looks at one T cell receptor (beta chain) sequence and its context. The data belong to a study of T cell changes during pregnancy in multiple sclerosis. Here immunoSEQ multiplex PCR was the method, and the copy in TCRdb shows in-frame clones only, minus some. The sample consists of about 47,000 clones, 80% to 90% of them appearing once. The CDR3 spans 15 residues. Trimming cost V 4 bases and J 10 bases; bases outside gene matches: 10. Germline V gene lookup returns CDR1 LNHNV and CDR2 YYDKDF (reference sequence). The chain couples TRBV15 to TRBJ1-6; 7 nucleotides align to TRBD1. The specimen comprised CD8+ T cells from peripheral blood mononuclear cells, sampled in the second trimester of pregnancy. This receptor was obtained from a female donor with multiple sclerosis, enrolled in a pregnancy study. CDR3 in DNA: TGTGCCACCAGCACGGGACAGTCGGCGGGGTCACCCCTCCACTTT. Amino acid sequence: CATSTGQSAGSPLHF.